Each of the 28 T cell receptor beta chains below was sequenced from the same sample in a study of T-cell memory formation after mild COVID-19. TCRdb redid the calling of the 5' RACE reads with MiXCR, one entry per CDR3 protein. This table has around 390,000 distinct CDR3 sequences, approximately 15% appearing once. The sequencing input was PBMCs or a T cell subset sorted from them (not recorded which). The origin of the receptors is a man aged 18 to 30 who had mild COVID-19 (a few samples of this study predate the infection). Cell type and time point are not known.

The CDR3: CASSVAGLPGTDTQYF. CDR3 nucleotide sequence: TGTGCCAGCAGCGTAGCGGGACTCCCCGGCACAGATACGCAGTATTTT. The chain has TRBV9 and TRBJ2-3; weak D call: TRBD2 (6 bases). Trimming took off 0 bases at V and 1 base at J, with 12 bases between the two ends. CDR1 is SGDLS, CDR2 YYNGEE, per germline. This CDR3 has 16 residues.

Many counts were recorded for this clonotype. The chain joins TRBV19 to TRBJ2-2; D tentatively reads TRBD1 or TRBD2 (6 bases each). Germline assignment: CDR1 LNHDA and CDR2 SQIVND (reference sequence). The CDR3 sequence is 16 residues long. The V and J ends lost 4 bases and 4 bases respectively, with 16 bases between them. CDR3: CASSTILRGGTGELFF. Here the CDR3 DNA reads TGTGCCAGTAGTACAATCCTCAGGGGAGGCACCGGGGAGCTGTTTTTT. The full variable domain, with the rest looked up from reference TRBV19 and TRBJ2-2, is DGGITQSPKYLFRKEGQNVTLSCEQNLNHDAMYWYRQDPGQGLRLIYYSQIVNDFQKGDIAEGYSVSREKKESFPLTVTSAQKNPTAFYLCASSTILRGGTGELFFGEGSRLTVL.

In this sample, this clonotype turned up a few times. The genes are TRBV30 and TRBJ1-6; no clear D gene. Germline V CDR1 and CDR2: GTSNPN, SVGIG (reference sequence). This CDR3 is 13 amino acids long. The CDR3 bases are TGTGCTCTCACCGACCGGGTTGGGTCACCCCTCCACTTT. Translation: CALTDRVGSPLHF.

This chain connects TRBV25-1 to TRBJ2-1; D remains unclear. From germline, CDR1 is MGHDK and CDR2 SYGVNS. V was cut by 9 bases and J by 5 bases, with 5 bases left in between. This CDR3 is built from 10 residues. CDR3 region: CASQNNEQFF. The CDR3 region has the DNA TGTGCCAGTCAAAACAATGAGCAGTTCTTC.

This chain joins TRBV5-1 and TRBJ2-3; D is perhaps TRBD1 (5 bases). V was cut by 0 bases and J by 5 bases, with 10 bases left in between. Germline V CDR1 and CDR2: SGHRS, YFSETQ. The CDR3 is made up of 14 amino acids. Here the CDR3 DNA reads TGCGCCAGCAGCTTGGGGGAACAGGTAGATACGCAGTATTTT. This gives the protein CASSLGEQVDTQYF.

This clonotype was counted a few times. V gene TRBV6-2 or TRBV6-3 combines with J gene TRBJ2-5, with D unresolved. In germline, CDR1 is MNHEY, CDR2 SVGEGT. CDR3 size: 14 residues. V was cut by 2 bases and J by 3 bases, with 10 bases left in between. CDR3 in DNA: TGTGCCAGCAGTTACCCCACGGAAGAAGAGACCCAGTACTTC. Its translation: CASSYPTEEETQYF.

This clonotype was detected only a few times. This chain links TRBV12-3 or TRBV12-4 with TRBJ1-1; no reliable D call. Between the trimmed V and J ends, which lost 2 bases and 1 base, there was a span of 2 bases. This CDR3 region has 12 residues. The CDR3 region has the DNA TGTGCCAGCAGTTTATGGAACACTGAAGCTTTCTTT. It encodes CASSLWNTEAFF.

This clonotype was detected a few times. The chain is built from TRBV2 and TRBJ2-3; D might be TRBD1 (5 bases). The CDR3 is 12 residues long. Germline assignment: CDR1 SNHLY and CDR2 FYNNEI. Trimming removed 7 bases from V and 4 bases from J, with 9 bases in between. The CDR3 DNA is TGTGCCAGCACAGGGTTCTCAGATACGCAGTATTTT. It yields the protein CASTGFSDTQYF.

Regarding this clonotype: A much more abundant neighbour one base away suggests this may be a read error. The chain employs TRBV4-3 and TRBJ1-2; D gene ambiguous. The CDR3 contains 15 residues. The germline V gene encodes CDR1 LGHNA and CDR2 YSLEER. In nucleotides, the CDR3 is TGCTCCAGCAGCCAAGAGCGAGAGCTCTACTATGGCTACACCTTC. Its protein is CSSSQERELYYGYTF.

This clonotype was seen at least ten times. The chain is built from TRBV7-2 and TRBJ2-3; D is perhaps TRBD1 or TRBD2 (5 bases each). The germline V gene encodes CDR1 SGHTA and CDR2 FQGNSA. This CDR3 has 13 amino acids. V shed 2 bases and J shed 6 bases, with 9 bases lying between them. The DNA for the CDR3 is TGTGCCAGCAGCTTACGGGGCCGCGATACGCAGTATTTT. Translating gives CASSLRGRDTQYF.

This clonotype was detected only a few times. The chain has TRBV11-2 and TRBJ2-5, with D perhaps TRBD1 or TRBD2 (6 bases each). This CDR3 is 17 amino acids long. The V and J ends lost 0 bases and 1 base respectively, with 15 bases between them. CDR1 and CDR2 (germline): SGHAT, FQNNGV. DNA of the CDR3: TGTGCCAGCAGCTTAGATCGGATGTGGGGGGCCCAAGAGACCCAGTACTTC. Translation gives CASSLDRMWGAQETQYF.

A few counts support this clonotype. This chain links TRBV3-1 with TRBJ1-2; 8 bases agree with TRBD1. Germline lookup yields CDR1 LGHDT and CDR2 YNNKEL (reference sequence). After removal of 0 bases from V and 11 bases from J, the junction contained 11 bases not matched to a gene. This CDR3 is 15 amino acids long. The CDR3 spells CASSQEGTGNFGYTF. For the CDR3, the DNA is TGTGCCAGCAGCCAAGAAGGGACAGGCAACTTTGGGTACACCTTC.

The chain joins TRBV20-1 to TRBJ2-7; 7 bases fit TRBD1. The germline CDR1 and CDR2 sequences are DFQATT and SNEGSKA (reference sequence). V lost 4 bases and J lost 3; bases outside the gene matches: 6. The CDR3 totals 13 residues. The CDR3 DNA reads as TGCAGTGCTACGGGACAGCAATACTACGAGCAGTACTTC. This sequence encodes CSATGQQYYEQYF.

At least ten counts were recorded for this clonotype. This chain links TRBV28 with TRBJ1-5; D unclear. The CDR3 runs 12 residues. Germline V gene lookup returns CDR1 MDHEN and CDR2 SYDVKM. V was clipped by 1 base and J by 7 bases, with 5 bases between them. The CDR3 reads CASSLSGQPQHF. CDR3 sequence (DNA): TGTGCCAGCAGTTTATCTGGGCAGCCCCAGCATTTT.

This clonotype was observed a handful of times. The genes are TRBV12-3 or TRBV12-4 and TRBJ1-2; tentatively, D is TRBD1 (5 bases). This CDR3 is 14 amino acids long. V lost 5 bases and J lost 7, with 17 bases in between. CDR3 amino acids: CASSPHSGSVGYTF. The CDR3 region has the DNA TGTGCCAGCAGTCCGCATTCAGGGTCCGTTGGCTACACCTTC.

The rearrangement joins TRBV2 to TRBJ2-7; D is perhaps TRBD1 or TRBD2 (5 bases each). The germline CDR1 and CDR2 sequences are SNHLY and FYNNEI. Trimming left V 4 bases short and J 4 bases short, with 11 bases between. The CDR3 loop spans 13 amino acids. Here the CDR3 reads CASSAGTGYEQYF. The CDR3 DNA sequence: TGTGCCAGCAGTGCGGGGACCGGGTACGAGCAGTACTTC.

This clonotype was recorded a few times. This chain links TRBV12-3 or TRBV12-4 with TRBJ2-5; D call uncertain. V was shortened by 3 bases and J by 5 bases, with 13 bases between the two germline ends. The CDR3 length is 14 residues. The CDR3 protein is CASSFEPTRETQYF. CDR3 nucleotides: TGTGCCAGCAGTTTTGAGCCTACCCGGGAGACCCAGTACTTC.

This sequence joins TRBV7-3 and TRBJ1-1; D call uncertain. CDR1 and CDR2 from the germline V gene are SGHTA and FQGTGA. With 0 bases removed from V and 5 bases from J, the gap between germline ends came to 10 bases. The CDR3 has 14 amino acids. CDR3 DNA sequence: TGTGCCAGCAGCTTAACGGCCGCGGGGACTGAAGCTTTCTTT. Translating it yields CASSLTAAGTEAFF.

This clonotype was observed a few times. This chain joins TRBV19 and TRBJ1-1; TRBD1 is a possible D gene (5 bases). Germline V gene lookup returns CDR1 LNHDA and CDR2 SQIVND (reference sequence). The CDR3 is made up of 13 amino acids. V was pared by 11 bases and J by 5 bases, with 18 bases between. CDR3 DNA: TGTGCCGTGGGGACCTCGGTGGGGACTGAAGCTTTCTTT. Translating it yields CAVGTSVGTEAFF.

The rearrangement links TRBV12-3 or TRBV12-4 to TRBJ1-1; 9 bases align to TRBD1. The CDR3 has 16 amino acids. The V and J ends lost 6 bases and 2 bases, in that order; junction bases with no gene match: 10. Here the CDR3 reads CASSRPPGQGNTEAFF. The DNA of the CDR3 is TGTGCCAGCAGCCGTCCCCCGGGACAGGGCAACACTGAAGCTTTCTTT.

The chain recombines TRBV9 with TRBJ2-2; 7 bases fit TRBD2. The CDR3 spans 14 residues. V shed 5 bases, J shed 1 base, and the junction held 2 bases outside the gene matches. From germline, CDR1 is SGDLS and CDR2 YYNGEE. In DNA, the CDR3 is TGTGCCAGCAGACCGGGGGGGAACACCGGGGAGCTGTTTTTT. This translates into CASRPGGNTGELFF. The full variable domain, in which reference TRBV9 and TRBJ2-2 provide the parts outside the CDR3, is DSGVTQTPKHLITATGQRVTLRCSPRSGDLSVYWYQQSLDQGLQFLIQYYNGEERAKGNILERFSAQQFPDLHSELNLSSLELGDSALYFCASRPGGNTGELFFGEGSRLTVL.

The chain joins TRBV19 to TRBJ1-6; perhaps TRBD1 as D (5 bases). Germline V lookup: CDR1 LNHDA, CDR2 SQIVND (reference sequence). The germline V and J ends were trimmed by 9 bases and 10 bases, with 13 bases remaining between them. The CDR3 runs 12 residues. Here the CDR3 reads CASRDLESPLHF. The CDR3, as DNA: TGTGCCAGCCGGGACCTCGAGTCACCCCTCCACTTT.

This clonotype was seen repeatedly, ten times or more. V usage is TRBV5-1 and J usage is TRBJ2-7; TRBD1 aligns across 9 bases. Trimming removed 6 bases from V and 6 bases from J; junction bases left unmatched: 10. There are 14 residues in the CDR3. CDR1 SGHRS and CDR2 YFSETQ come from the germline V gene. CDR3 in amino acids: CASTLQGAISEQYF. The CDR3 nucleotides read TGCGCCAGCACCCTACAGGGGGCGATTAGCGAGCAGTACTTC.

The chain has TRBV20-1 and TRBJ2-1, with 8 nucleotides matching TRBD1. The ends lost 2 bases at V and 5 bases at J; junction bases unmatched: 14. The CDR3 is made up of 17 amino acids. Germline assignment: CDR1 DFQATT and CDR2 SNEGSKA (reference sequence). The CDR3 reads CSARRWRQGSYDNEQFF. As DNA, the CDR3 is TGCAGTGCTAGAAGGTGGCGACAGGGGTCTTATGACAATGAGCAGTTCTTC.

The rearrangement joins TRBV4-2 to TRBJ1-2; 7 nucleotides agree with TRBD1. Trimming took 0 bases from V and 4 from J; bases not matched to a gene: 5. Germline CDR1 and CDR2: LGHNA and YNFKEQ. The CDR3 contains 15 residues. CDR3 sequence reads: CASSQDLPGGYGYTF. In DNA, the CDR3 is TGTGCCAGCAGCCAAGATCTCCCAGGGGGCTATGGCTACACCTTC.

This chain connects TRBV6-6 to TRBJ2-3; tentative D call: TRBD2 (5 bases). The V end lost 0 bases, the J end lost 4 bases, and 14 bases lay between the germline ends. Germline CDR1 MNHNY, CDR2 SVGAGI (reference sequence). The CDR3 is 16 residues long. CDR3 residues: CASSYSRLAGADTQYF. The CDR3 nucleotides read TGTGCCAGCAGTTACTCGCGGTTAGCCGGGGCAGATACGCAGTATTTT.

The V gene is TRBV4-2, the J gene TRBJ1-5; D possibly corresponds to TRBD1 (5 bases). The V and J ends lost 4 bases and 1 base respectively, with 14 bases between them. CDR3 length: 16 amino acids. CDR1 is LGHNA, CDR2 YNFKEQ, per germline. The CDR3 is CASSRSGTESNQPQHF. For the CDR3, the DNA is TGTGCCAGCAGCCGCTCCGGGACGGAAAGCAATCAGCCCCAGCATTTT.

This clonotype was seen only a few times. The CDR3 coding sequence is TGTGCCAGCAGCTCCAGCTCCCTATCCGGGGAGCTGTTTTTT. Translation: CASSSSSLSGELFF. The J gene is TRBJ2-2, the V gene TRBV7-9; the D is unclear. Trimming shortened V by 4 bases and J by 6 bases, and 12 bases separated the two germline ends. Germline CDR1 is SEHNR and CDR2 is FQNEAQ (reference sequence). The CDR3 runs to 14 residues.